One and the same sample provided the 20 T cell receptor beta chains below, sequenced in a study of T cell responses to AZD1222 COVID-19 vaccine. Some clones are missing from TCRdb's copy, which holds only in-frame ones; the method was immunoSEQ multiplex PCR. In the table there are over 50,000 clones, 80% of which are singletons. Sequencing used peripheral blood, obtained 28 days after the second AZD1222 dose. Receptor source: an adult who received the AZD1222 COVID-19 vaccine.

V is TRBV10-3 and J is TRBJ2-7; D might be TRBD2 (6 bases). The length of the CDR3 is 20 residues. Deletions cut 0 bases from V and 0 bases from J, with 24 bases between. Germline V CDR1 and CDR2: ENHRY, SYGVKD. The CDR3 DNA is TGTGCCATCAGTGAGTCCCCTCCCAGGGCGGGAATACAGAGCTCCTACGAGCAGTACTTC. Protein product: CAISESPPRAGIQSSYEQYF.

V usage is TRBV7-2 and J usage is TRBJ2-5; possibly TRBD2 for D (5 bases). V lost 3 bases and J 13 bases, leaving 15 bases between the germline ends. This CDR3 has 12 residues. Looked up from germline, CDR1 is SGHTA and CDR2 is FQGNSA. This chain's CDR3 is CASSFSTGGPYF. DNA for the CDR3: TGTGCCAGCAGCTTTTCCACCGGAGGTCCGTACTTC.

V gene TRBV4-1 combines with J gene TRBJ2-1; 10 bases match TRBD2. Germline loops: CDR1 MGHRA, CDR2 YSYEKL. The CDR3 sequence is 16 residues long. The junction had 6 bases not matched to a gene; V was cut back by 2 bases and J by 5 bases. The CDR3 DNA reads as TGCGCCAGCAGCCAAACAGAGCGGGGGGGCCACAATGAGCAGTTCTTC. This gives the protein CASSQTERGGHNEQFF.

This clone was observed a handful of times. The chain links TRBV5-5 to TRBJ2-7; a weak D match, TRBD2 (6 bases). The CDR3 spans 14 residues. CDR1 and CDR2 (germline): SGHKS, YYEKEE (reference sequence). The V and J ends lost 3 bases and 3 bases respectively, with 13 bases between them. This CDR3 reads CASSSRDFLYEQYF. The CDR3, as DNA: TGTGCCAGCAGCTCAAGGGACTTTCTCTACGAGCAGTACTTC.

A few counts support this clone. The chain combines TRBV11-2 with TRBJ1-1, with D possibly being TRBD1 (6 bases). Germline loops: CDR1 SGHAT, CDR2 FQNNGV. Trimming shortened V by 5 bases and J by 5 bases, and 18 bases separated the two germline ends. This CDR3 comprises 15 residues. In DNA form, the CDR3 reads TGTGCCAGCAGCCTGACAGGTCCCGGGGGTACTGAAGCTTTCTTT. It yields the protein CASSLTGPGGTEAFF. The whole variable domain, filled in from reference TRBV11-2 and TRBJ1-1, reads EAGVAQSPRYKIIEKRQSVAFWCNPISGHATLYWYQQILGQGPKLLIQFQNNGVVDDSQLPKDRFSAERLKGVDSTLKIQPAKLEDSAVYLCASSLTGPGGTEAFFGQGTRLTVV.

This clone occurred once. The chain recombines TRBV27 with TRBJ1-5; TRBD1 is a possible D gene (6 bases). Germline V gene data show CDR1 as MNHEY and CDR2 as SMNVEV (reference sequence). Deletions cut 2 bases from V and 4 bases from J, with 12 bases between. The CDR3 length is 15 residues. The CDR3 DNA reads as TGTGCCAGCAGTTTAGGGGGGGCTTGGAATCAGCCCCAGCATTTT. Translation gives CASSLGGAWNQPQHF.

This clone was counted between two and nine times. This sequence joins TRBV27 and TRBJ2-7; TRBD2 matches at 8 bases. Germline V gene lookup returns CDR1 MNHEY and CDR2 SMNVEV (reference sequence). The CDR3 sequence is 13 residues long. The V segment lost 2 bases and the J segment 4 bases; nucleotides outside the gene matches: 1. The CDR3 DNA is TGTGCCAGCAGTTTACGGGAGGGTTACGAGCAGTACGTC. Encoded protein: CASSLREGYEQYV.

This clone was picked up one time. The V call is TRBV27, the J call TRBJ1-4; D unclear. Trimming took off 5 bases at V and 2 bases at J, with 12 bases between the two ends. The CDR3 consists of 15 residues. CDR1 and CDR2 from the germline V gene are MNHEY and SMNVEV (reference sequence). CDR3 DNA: TGTGCCAGCAGTCCCTACGCCGGGACTAATGAAAAACTGTTTTTT. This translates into CASSPYAGTNEKLFF. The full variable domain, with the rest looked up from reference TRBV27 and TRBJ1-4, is EAQVTQNPRYLITVTGKKLTVTCSQNMNHEYMSWYRQDPGLGLRQIYYSMNVEVTDKGDVPEGYKVSRKEKRNFPLILESPSPNQTSLYFCASSPYAGTNEKLFFGSGTQLSVL.

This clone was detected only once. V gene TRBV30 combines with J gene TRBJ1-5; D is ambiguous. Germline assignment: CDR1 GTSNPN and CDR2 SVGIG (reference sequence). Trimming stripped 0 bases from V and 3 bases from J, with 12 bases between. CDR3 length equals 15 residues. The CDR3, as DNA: TGTGCCTGGAGTGTAATTGCTGGGGTCAATCAGCCCCAGCATTTT. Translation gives CAWSVIAGVNQPQHF.

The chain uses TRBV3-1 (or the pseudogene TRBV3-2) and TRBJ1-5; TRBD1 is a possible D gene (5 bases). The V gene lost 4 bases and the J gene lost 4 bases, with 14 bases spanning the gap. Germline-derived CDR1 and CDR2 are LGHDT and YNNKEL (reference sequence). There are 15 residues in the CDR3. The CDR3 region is CASSPSWGTNQPQHF. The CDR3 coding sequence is TGTGCCAGCAGCCCTAGTTGGGGCACAAATCAGCCCCAGCATTTT.

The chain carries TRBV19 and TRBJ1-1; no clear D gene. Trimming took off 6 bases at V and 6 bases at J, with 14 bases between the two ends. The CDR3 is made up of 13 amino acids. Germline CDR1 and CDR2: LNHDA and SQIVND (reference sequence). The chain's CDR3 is CASRRALGAEAFF. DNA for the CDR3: TGTGCCAGTAGACGCGCCCTCGGGGCTGAAGCTTTCTTT.

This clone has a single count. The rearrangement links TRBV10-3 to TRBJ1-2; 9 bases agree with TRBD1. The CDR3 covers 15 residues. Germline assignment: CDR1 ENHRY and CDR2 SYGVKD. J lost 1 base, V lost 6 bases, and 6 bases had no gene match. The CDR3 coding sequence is TGTGCCATCAGCGGAGGACAGGGGCTTAACTATGGCTACACCTTC. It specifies CAISGGQGLNYGYTF.

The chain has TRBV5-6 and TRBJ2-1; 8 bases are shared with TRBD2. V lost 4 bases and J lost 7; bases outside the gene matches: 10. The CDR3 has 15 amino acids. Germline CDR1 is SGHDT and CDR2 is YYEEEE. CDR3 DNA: TGTGCCAGCAGCCGTGGGGGCGGGAGGACAAATGAGCAGTTCTTC. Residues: CASSRGGGRTNEQFF.

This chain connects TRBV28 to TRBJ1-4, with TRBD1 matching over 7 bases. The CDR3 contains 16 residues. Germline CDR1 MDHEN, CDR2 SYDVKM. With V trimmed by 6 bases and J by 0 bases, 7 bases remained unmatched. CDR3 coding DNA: TGTGCCAGCAGCCCAGGGGGAGCCTCAACTAATGAAAAACTGTTTTTT. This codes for CASSPGGASTNEKLFF.

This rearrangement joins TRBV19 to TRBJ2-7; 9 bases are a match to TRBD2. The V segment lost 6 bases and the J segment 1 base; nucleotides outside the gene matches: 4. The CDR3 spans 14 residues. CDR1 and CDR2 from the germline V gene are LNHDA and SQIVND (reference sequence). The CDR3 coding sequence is TGTGCCAGTAGGGCGCGGGGGGGATCCTACGAGCAGTACTTC. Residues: CASRARGGSYEQYF.

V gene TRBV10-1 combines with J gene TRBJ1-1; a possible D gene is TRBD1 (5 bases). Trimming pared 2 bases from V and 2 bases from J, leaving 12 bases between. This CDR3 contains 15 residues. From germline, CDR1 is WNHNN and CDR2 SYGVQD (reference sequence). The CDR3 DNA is TGCGCCAGCAGTGAGACGGGGGGATTCAACACTGAAGCTTTCTTT. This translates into CASSETGGFNTEAFF.

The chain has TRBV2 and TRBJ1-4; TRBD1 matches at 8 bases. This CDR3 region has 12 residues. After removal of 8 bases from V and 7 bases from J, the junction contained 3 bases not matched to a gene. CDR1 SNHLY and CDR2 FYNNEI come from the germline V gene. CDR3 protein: CASGQGGEKLFF. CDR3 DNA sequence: TGTGCCAGCGGACAGGGAGGTGAAAAACTGTTTTTT. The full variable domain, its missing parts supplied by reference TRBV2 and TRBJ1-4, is EPEVTQTPSHQVTQMGQEVILRCVPISNHLYFYWYRQILGQKVEFLVSFYNNEISEKSEIFDDQFSVERPDGSNFTLKIRSTKLEDSAMYFCASGQGGEKLFFGSGTQLSVL.

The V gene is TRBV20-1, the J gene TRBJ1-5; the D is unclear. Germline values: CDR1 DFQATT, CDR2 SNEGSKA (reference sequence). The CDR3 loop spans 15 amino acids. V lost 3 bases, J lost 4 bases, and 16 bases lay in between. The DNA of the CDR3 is TGCAGTGCTAGTGCTCGGACGGCTCGAAATCAGCCCCAGCATTTT. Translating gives CSASARTARNQPQHF.

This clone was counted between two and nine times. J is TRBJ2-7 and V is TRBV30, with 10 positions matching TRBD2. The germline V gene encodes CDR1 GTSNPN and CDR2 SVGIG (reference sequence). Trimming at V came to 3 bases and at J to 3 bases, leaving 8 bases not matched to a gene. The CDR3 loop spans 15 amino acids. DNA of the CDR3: TGTGCCTGGAGAACCGTGACTAGCGGGTTCTACGAGCAGTACTTC. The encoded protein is CAWRTVTSGFYEQYF.

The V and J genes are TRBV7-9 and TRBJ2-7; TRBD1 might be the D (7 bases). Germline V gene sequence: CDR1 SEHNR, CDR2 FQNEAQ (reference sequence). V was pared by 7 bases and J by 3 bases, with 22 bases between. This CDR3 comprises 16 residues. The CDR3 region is CASTQGGGSLNYEQYF. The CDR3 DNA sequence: TGTGCCAGCACCCAGGGGGGTGGCAGCCTCAACTACGAGCAGTACTTC.